These 32 T cell receptor beta chains were sequenced from one sample in a study of blood T cell repertoires in COVID-19. Produced via immunoSEQ multiplex PCR; TCRdb's table is partial and in-frame only. Among 99,000 or so clones listed, about 85% were seen once. What was sequenced was peripheral blood. Receptors originate from a man between 50 and 59 years old with acute or convalescent COVID-19.

V and J are TRBV19 and TRBJ1-5, with D unclear. Trimming removed 3 bases at V and 3 bases at J, with 15 bases between. The germline V gene has CDR1 LNHDA and CDR2 SQIVND (reference sequence). This CDR3 comprises 16 residues. The chain's CDR3 is CASSIMEGRDNQPQHF. CDR3 DNA: TGTGCCAGTAGTATTATGGAGGGTCGGGACAATCAGCCCCAGCATTTT.

This chain uses TRBV6-5 with TRBJ1-2; possible D gene TRBD1, 5 bases. From germline, CDR1 is MNHEY and CDR2 SVGAGI. Trimming shortened V by 6 bases and J by 8 bases, and 16 bases separated the two germline ends. The CDR3 length is 13 residues. The CDR3 DNA is TGTGCCAGCAGCGGGGGGAGTTACCAAGGCTACACCTTC. Its translation: CASSGGSYQGYTF.

The chain joins TRBV5-6 to TRBJ1-2; 8 bases fit TRBD1. The CDR3 contains 12 residues. The germline V gene encodes CDR1 SGHDT and CDR2 YYEEEE. V was pared by 2 bases and J by 7 bases, with 1 base of the junction left unmatched. The CDR3 sequence: CASSFDRGGYTF. The DNA for the CDR3 is TGTGCCAGCAGCTTCGACAGGGGTGGCTACACCTTC.

DNA of the CDR3: TGTGCCAGCAGGAGGGACAGATTGCCAGACGGCTACACCTTC. It translates to CASRRDRLPDGYTF. The V call is TRBV2, the J call TRBJ1-2, with 7 bases matching TRBD1. CDR1 is SNHLY, CDR2 FYNNEI, per germline. Trimming at V came to 6 bases and at J to 8 bases, leaving 12 bases not matched to a gene. This CDR3 comprises 14 residues.

This chain joins TRBV5-1 and TRBJ2-5; possible D gene TRBD1, 6 bases. Germline V gives CDR1 SGHRS, CDR2 YFSETQ. The length of the CDR3 is 17 residues. The V and J ends lost 3 bases and 1 base respectively, with 19 bases between them. The CDR3 is CASSSLTGTGIQETQYF. The DNA of the CDR3 is TGCGCCAGCAGCTCCTTAACAGGGACCGGGATCCAAGAGACCCAGTACTTC. Full variable domain (rest looked up from reference TRBV5-1 and TRBJ2-5): KAGVTQTPRYLIKTRGQQVTLSCSPISGHRSVSWYQQTPGQGLQFLFEYFSETQRNKGNFPGRFSGRQFSNSRSEMNVSTLELGDSALYLCASSSLTGTGIQETQYFGPGTRLLVL.

This chain uses TRBV2 with TRBJ2-1, with D hard to call. The CDR3 contains 13 residues. Per germline, CDR1 SNHLY and CDR2 FYNNEI. Trimming pared 6 bases from V and 9 bases from J, leaving 15 bases between. In DNA form, the CDR3 reads TGTGCCAGCAGCCTACCCCCAAGCCCTGAGCAGTTCTTC. It specifies CASSLPPSPEQFF. Full variable domain (rest looked up from reference TRBV2 and TRBJ2-1): EPEVTQTPSHQVTQMGQEVILRCVPISNHLYFYWYRQILGQKVEFLVSFYNNEISEKSEIFDDQFSVERPDGSNFTLKIRSTKLEDSAMYFCASSLPPSPEQFFGPGTRLTVL.

The chain is built from TRBV18 and TRBJ1-2, with 7 bases lining up with TRBD1. The CDR3 has 13 residues. Unmatched junction bases numbered 1, after V lost 3 bases and J lost 3 bases. From germline, CDR1 is KGHSH and CDR2 LQKENI. CDR3: CASSPGQHYGYTF. CDR3 nucleotide sequence: TGTGCCAGCTCACCGGGACAGCACTATGGCTACACCTTC.

The CDR3: CASSHGTRRTGELFF. CDR3 coding DNA: TGTGCCAGCAGCCACGGGACAAGGCGGACCGGGGAGCTGTTTTTT. The gene calls are TRBV3-1 (or the pseudogene TRBV3-2) and TRBJ2-2; maybe TRBD1 (6 bases). The CDR3 loop spans 15 amino acids. The V gene lost 3 bases and the J gene lost 5 bases, with 13 bases spanning the gap. From germline, CDR1 is LGHDT and CDR2 YNNKEL (reference sequence).

This chain connects TRBV6-5 to TRBJ1-5; 8 nucleotides agree with TRBD1. V lost 6 bases, J lost 6 bases, and 7 bases stayed unmatched. Germline V lookup: CDR1 MNHEY, CDR2 SVGAGI. The CDR3 spans 14 residues. CDR3 nucleotide sequence: TGTGCCAGCAGGGGACAGGCAGGACGTCAGCCCCAGCATTTT. It encodes CASRGQAGRQPQHF.

The rearrangement uses TRBV28 and TRBJ1-2; possible D gene TRBD1, 6 bases. This CDR3 region has 14 residues. The V gene's germline CDR1 is MDHEN and CDR2 SYDVKM. Trimming cost V 3 bases and J 2 bases, with 10 bases left between them. The CDR3 spells CASSFTGSNYGYTF. In nucleotides, the CDR3 is TGTGCCAGCAGTTTTACAGGGAGCAACTATGGCTACACCTTC.

The chain employs TRBV3-1 (or the pseudogene TRBV3-2) and TRBJ2-1, with D tentatively TRBD1 (6 bases). Germline V gene lookup returns CDR1 LGHDT and CDR2 YNNKEL (reference sequence). The V end lost 1 base, the J end lost 9 bases, and 7 bases lay between the germline ends. CDR3 length: 12 amino acids. The CDR3 sequence: CASSQGGREQFF. CDR3 nucleotides: TGTGCCAGCAGCCAAGGGGGGCGTGAGCAGTTCTTC.

The J gene is TRBJ2-2, the V gene TRBV6-5, with D possibly being TRBD1 (5 bases). This CDR3 has 14 residues. V lost 2 bases and J 1 base, leaving 5 bases between the germline ends. Per germline, CDR1 MNHEY and CDR2 SVGAGI. The CDR3 DNA is TGTGCCAGCAGTTACCAGGGGAACACCGGGGAGCTGTTTTTT. Protein sequence: CASSYQGNTGELFF.

The V call is TRBV29-1, the J call TRBJ2-1; 9 positions agree with TRBD2. The germline V gene encodes CDR1 SQVTM and CDR2 ANQGSEA. J was trimmed by 7 bases and V by 4 bases; bases with no gene match: 11. The CDR3 loop spans 15 amino acids. The CDR3 region is CSVVTLAGVSNEQFF. In DNA form, the CDR3 reads TGCAGCGTTGTAACGTTAGCGGGAGTGTCAAATGAGCAGTTCTTC.

The chain carries TRBV2 and TRBJ1-1, with 8 bases lining up with TRBD1. This CDR3 has 13 residues. Germline values: CDR1 SNHLY, CDR2 FYNNEI. J gave up 5 bases and V 7 bases, and 6 bases lay outside the gene matches. The CDR3 DNA follows: TGTGCCAGCACCACGGACAGGGAAACTGAAGCTTTCTTT. Protein: CASTTDRETEAFF.

The rearrangement uses TRBV28 and TRBJ1-2, with a possible D match to TRBD1 (5 bases). The V gene's germline CDR1 is MDHEN and CDR2 SYDVKM. V was clipped by 11 bases and J by 0 bases, with 16 bases between them. The CDR3 sequence is 14 residues long. In nucleotides, the CDR3 is TGTGCCTGCCTCTCACCGGGGGCTAACTATGGCTACACCTTC. This gives the protein CACLSPGANYGYTF.

This sequence joins TRBV7-3 and TRBJ2-3, with D possibly being TRBD2 (7 bases). Trimming cost V 0 bases and J 4 bases, with 8 bases left between them. This CDR3 contains 14 residues. Germline V gene data show CDR1 as SGHTA and CDR2 as FQGTGA. CDR3 coding DNA: TGTGCCAGCAGCTTAACAGGGGGGGCAGATACGCAGTATTTT. It translates to CASSLTGGADTQYF. The full variable domain, with the rest looked up from reference TRBV7-3 and TRBJ2-3, is GAGVSQTPSNKVTEKGKYVELRCDPISGHTALYWYRQSLGQGPEFLIYFQGTGAADDSGLPNDRFFAVRPEGSVSTLKIQRTERGDSAVYLCASSLTGGADTQYFGPGTRLTVL.

The V gene is TRBV4-2, the J gene TRBJ2-5; 12 bases agree with TRBD2. The CDR3 extends over 18 amino acids. CDR1 is LGHNA and CDR2 is YNFKEQ in the germline V gene. J lost 1 base, V lost 1 base, and 7 bases had no gene match. CDR3 region: CASSQGPSGGAIQETQYF. In DNA form, the CDR3 reads TGTGCCAGCAGCCAAGGGCCTAGCGGGGGGGCTATCCAAGAGACCCAGTACTTC.

J is TRBJ1-1 and V is TRBV2; no definite D call. The V end lost 5 bases, the J end lost 6 bases, and 10 bases lay between the germline ends. This CDR3 has 12 amino acids. Germline lookup yields CDR1 SNHLY and CDR2 FYNNEI. CDR3 in DNA: TGTGCCAGCAGTTCCTTGAGGGCTGAAGCTTTCTTT. Translating gives CASSSLRAEAFF. The full variable domain, with the rest looked up from reference TRBV2 and TRBJ1-1, is EPEVTQTPSHQVTQMGQEVILRCVPISNHLYFYWYRQILGQKVEFLVSFYNNEISEKSEIFDDQFSVERPDGSNFTLKIRSTKLEDSAMYFCASSSLRAEAFFGQGTRLTVV.

The rearrangement joins TRBV28 to TRBJ2-7, with 8 bases matching TRBD1. From germline, CDR1 is MDHEN and CDR2 SYDVKM. The CDR3 length is 12 residues. The V segment lost 2 bases and the J segment 12 bases; nucleotides outside the gene matches: 6. The CDR3 is CASSLGTGLRYF. The DNA for the CDR3 is TGTGCCAGCAGTTTAGGGACAGGTTTACGGTACTTC.

The chain recombines TRBV19 with TRBJ2-2, with TRBD2 matching 7 bases. This CDR3 has 16 residues. The trim removed 7 bases at V and 9 bases at J, leaving 17 bases unmatched. The germline V gene encodes CDR1 LNHDA and CDR2 SQIVND (reference sequence). CDR3 residues: CASIPGGTNSGRELFF. The DNA of the CDR3 is TGTGCCAGTATCCCTGGTGGGACTAACAGTGGCCGGGAGCTGTTTTTT. The variable domain in full, with the rest retrieved from reference TRBV19 and TRBJ2-2, is DGGITQSPKYLFRKEGQNVTLSCEQNLNHDAMYWYRQDPGQGLRLIYYSQIVNDFQKGDIAEGYSVSREKKESFPLTVTSAQKNPTAFYLCASIPGGTNSGRELFFGEGSRLTVL.

The rearrangement joins TRBV6-1 to TRBJ2-3; perhaps TRBD2 as D (7 bases). This CDR3 region has 14 residues. The V gene's germline CDR1 is MNHNS and CDR2 SASEGT. V lost 6 bases to trimming and J lost 4 bases, with 14 bases between them. CDR3 DNA: TGTGCCAGCAGGACCCCGGGGGGCTCAGATACGCAGTATTTT. Its translation is CASRTPGGSDTQYF.

The rearrangement uses TRBV28 and TRBJ1-2; 7 bases are shared with TRBD1. Trimming at V came to 1 base and at J to 1 base, leaving 3 bases not matched to a gene. CDR3 length: 15 residues. Germline values: CDR1 MDHEN, CDR2 SYDVKM. CDR3 sequence (DNA): TGTGCCAGCAGTTTATTGGGACAGATTAACTATGGCTACACCTTC. Amino acid sequence: CASSLLGQINYGYTF.

The chain combines TRBV3-1 (or the pseudogene TRBV3-2) with TRBJ2-5, with 11 bases matching TRBD1. The CDR3 is made up of 15 amino acids. J lost 5 bases, V lost 3 bases, and 5 bases had no gene match. The V gene's germline CDR1 is LGHDT and CDR2 YNNKEL (reference sequence). CDR3 nucleotides: TGTGCCAGCAGCCACGGACAGGGGGCTTTGGAGACCCAGTACTTC. Its protein product is CASSHGQGALETQYF.

This chain joins TRBV28 and TRBJ1-1; TRBD1 agrees at 7 bases. CDR3 size: 12 residues. CDR1 MDHEN and CDR2 SYDVKM come from the germline V gene. V shed 3 bases, J shed 7 bases, and the junction held 2 bases outside the gene matches. The CDR3 DNA reads TGTGCCAGCAGTTTCGGGGACAGTGAAGCTTTCTTT. Translation gives CASSFGDSEAFF.

The chain recombines TRBV7-8 with TRBJ2-1; 14 bases match TRBD2. V was pared by 3 bases and J by 8 bases, with 3 bases of the junction left unmatched. Germline loops: CDR1 SGHVS, CDR2 FQNEAQ. The CDR3 is 15 residues long. The CDR3 nucleotides are TGTGCCAGCAGCTTGACTAGCGGGGGGGCCTATGAGCAGTTCTTC. This gives the protein CASSLTSGGAYEQFF.

The J gene is TRBJ2-1, the V gene TRBV7-6; 8 nucleotides align to TRBD1. The CDR3 consists of 16 residues. With 6 bases clipped from V and 6 bases from J, the junction kept 13 bases outside the gene matches. Germline assignment: CDR1 SGHVS and CDR2 FNYEAQ. DNA for the CDR3: TGTGCCAGCAGGACCGGACAGGGATCGGTCCCCAATGAGCAGTTCTTC. Translating it yields CASRTGQGSVPNEQFF.

J is TRBJ2-3 and V is TRBV3-1 (or the pseudogene TRBV3-2); D is unclear. CDR1 and CDR2 (germline): LGHDT, YNNKEL (reference sequence). V lost 2 bases and J 3 bases, leaving 9 bases between the germline ends. This CDR3 comprises 14 residues. For the CDR3, the DNA is TGTGCCAGCAGCCAATTGTCGGGTACAGATACGCAGTATTTT. It encodes CASSQLSGTDTQYF.

The J gene is TRBJ1-4, the V gene TRBV5-1; no firm D call. Trimming left V 0 bases short and J 8 bases short, with 11 bases between. The CDR3 contains 14 residues. Germline V gene sequence: CDR1 SGHRS, CDR2 YFSETQ. CDR3 nucleotide sequence: TGCGCCAGCAGCTTGGTAGCGGGTGGCGAAAAACTGTTTTTT. Its protein is CASSLVAGGEKLFF.

The chain employs TRBV2 and TRBJ2-1, with D hard to call. This CDR3 has 13 amino acids. Germline CDR1 and CDR2: SNHLY and FYNNEI. Trimming shortened V by 5 bases and J by 8 bases, and 13 bases separated the two germline ends. The CDR3 spells CASSSFHTDEQFF. CDR3 coding DNA: TGTGCCAGCAGTTCTTTTCACACAGATGAGCAGTTCTTC.

The rearrangement joins TRBV6-5 to TRBJ2-7; no definite D call. V lost 7 bases, J lost 0 bases, and 4 bases lay in between. This CDR3 has 11 amino acids. The germline gives CDR1 MNHEY, CDR2 SVGAGI. The CDR3 DNA reads as TGTGCCAGCACCGGCTCCTACGAGCAGTACTTC. It encodes CASTGSYEQYF.

The DNA of the CDR3 is TGTGCCAGCAGTTCCACTAGCTGGAATGAGCAGTTCTTC. Amino acid sequence: CASSSTSWNEQFF. The chain employs TRBV27 and TRBJ2-1, with D possibly TRBD2 on 6 matching bases. This CDR3 region has 13 residues. Per germline, CDR1 MNHEY and CDR2 SMNVEV (reference sequence). The ends were cut back, 4 bases at V and 7 bases at J, with 11 bases in the middle.

The gene calls are TRBV7-3 and TRBJ1-2; TRBD1 agrees at 9 bases. The V and J ends lost 5 bases and 4 bases, in that order; junction bases with no gene match: 11. Germline assignment: CDR1 SGHTA and CDR2 FQGTGA. The CDR3 extends over 16 amino acids. DNA of the CDR3: TGTGCCAGCAGCCCCAGCCCCGGGGGACAGGGCTATGGCTACACCTTC. Its translation is CASSPSPGGQGYGYTF. The entire variable domain, with the rest obtained from reference TRBV7-3 and TRBJ1-2, is as follows: GAGVSQTPSNKVTEKGKYVELRCDPISGHTALYWYRQSLGQGPEFLIYFQGTGAADDSGLPNDRFFAVRPEGSVSTLKIQRTERGDSAVYLCASSPSPGGQGYGYTFGSGTRLTVV.